These 20 T cell receptor beta chains originate from one sample sequenced in a study of T cell repertoires in cytomegalovirus infection. No antigen is known for these receptors. In TCRdb, the reads were re-called with MiXCR into one record per CDR3 protein. This sample carries about 890,000 distinct CDR3 sequences, 31% of them seen once, and the ten largest clones take 11% to 15%. Sample: cultured CD8+ T cells from PBMCs, taken from culture after CMV antigen stimulation. These receptors originate from a human donor in good health (CMV status not recorded). Some clones in this sample may be carry-over from other donors' samples.

The chain combines TRBV7-9 with TRBJ2-5, with 7 bases matching TRBD1. The CDR3 is made up of 16 amino acids. Germline CDR1 is SEHNR and CDR2 is FQNEAQ (reference sequence). V shed 4 bases, J shed 2 bases, and the junction held 10 bases outside the gene matches. CDR3 residues: CASSSRPGQLQETQYF. The CDR3 DNA follows: TGTGCCAGCAGCTCTAGACCGGGACAGCTTCAAGAGACCCAGTACTTC.

The CDR3: CASSSGVAGGNEQFF. The CDR3, as DNA: TGTGCCAGCAGCTCCGGGGTAGCGGGGGGTAATGAGCAGTTCTTC. The chain joins TRBV7-3 to TRBJ2-1, with 10 bases that match TRBD2. The CDR3 spans 15 residues. V lost 4 bases to trimming and J lost 7 bases; unmatched junction nucleotides: 7. Germline V gene data show CDR1 as SGHTA and CDR2 as FQGTGA.

This clonotype was seen a few times. The chain recombines TRBV4-1 with TRBJ2-2; a weak D match, TRBD1 (5 bases). The CDR3 consists of 19 residues. Trimming took off 0 bases at V and 4 bases at J, with 21 bases between the two ends. The V gene's germline CDR1 is MGHRA and CDR2 YSYEKL. This CDR3 reads CASSQDMGRDSVGTGELFF. Written as DNA, the CDR3 is TGCGCCAGCAGCCAAGACATGGGCAGGGATTCTGTAGGCACCGGGGAGCTGTTTTTT.

The sample holds a few counts of this clonotype. This chain links TRBV4-1 with TRBJ2-2; D perhaps matches TRBD2 (5 bases). The CDR3 contains 16 residues. The ends were cut back, 5 bases at V and 7 bases at J, with 20 bases in the middle. Germline V gives CDR1 MGHRA, CDR2 YSYEKL. The CDR3 region has the DNA TGCGCCAGCAGCTTCTACACCCCGGGATTTGGCGGGGAGCTGTTTTTT. Protein product: CASSFYTPGFGGELFF.

The chain joins TRBV7-6 to TRBJ1-2; perhaps TRBD1 as D (6 bases). CDR1 and CDR2 from the germline V gene are SGHVS and FNYEAQ. V was cut by 0 bases and J by 3 bases, with 14 bases left in between. This CDR3 comprises 16 residues. This CDR3 reads CASSLALGQGYYGYTF. Written as DNA, the CDR3 is TGTGCCAGCAGCTTAGCATTGGGCCAGGGGTACTATGGCTACACCTTC.

The J gene is TRBJ2-7, the V gene TRBV7-9, with 8 bases matching TRBD1. V lost 4 bases and J lost 0; bases outside the gene matches: 14. CDR1 and CDR2 (germline): SEHNR, FQNEAQ (reference sequence). This CDR3 comprises 18 residues. This CDR3 reads CASSSSLARDRGSYEQYF. CDR3 nucleotides: TGTGCCAGCAGCTCCTCCCTCGCCCGCGACAGGGGCTCCTACGAGCAGTACTTC.

In DNA, the CDR3 is TGTGCCAGTAGTGGGCAGGGACACTATGGCTACACCTTC. This gives the protein CASSGQGHYGYTF. This chain links TRBV19 with TRBJ1-2, with D possibly TRBD1 on 5 matching bases. The CDR3 runs 13 residues. CDR1 is LNHDA, CDR2 SQIVND, per germline (reference sequence). V was pared by 5 bases and J by 3 bases, with 10 bases between.

This clonotype was seen many times. The rearrangement links TRBV27 to TRBJ1-2; D not certain. V was pared by 0 bases and J by 4 bases, with 12 bases between. The CDR3 sequence is 15 residues long. Looked up from germline, CDR1 is MNHEY and CDR2 is SMNVEV (reference sequence). CDR3 bases: TGTGCCAGCAGTTTATCTACAACTGCCGTCTATGGCTACACCTTC. It specifies CASSLSTTAVYGYTF.

This clonotype was counted a few times. The rearrangement uses TRBV2 and TRBJ1-6; the D is unclear. The V gene's germline CDR1 is SNHLY and CDR2 FYNNEI. The V end lost 4 bases, the J end lost 4 bases, and 5 bases lay between the germline ends. The CDR3 runs to 13 residues. DNA for the CDR3: TGTGCCAGCAGTGCTGGGTATAATTCACCCCTCCACTTT. Amino acids: CASSAGYNSPLHF.

The rearrangement links TRBV12-3 or TRBV12-4 to TRBJ2-7; D not resolved. V lost 4 bases to trimming and J lost 2 bases, with 9 bases between them. This CDR3 has 13 residues. The CDR3 loop reads CASSSGLTYEQYV. CDR3 bases: TGTGCCAGCAGTTCCGGGCTAACCTACGAGCAGTACGTC.

The gene calls are TRBV25-1 and TRBJ1-2; D is possibly TRBD1 (5 bases). From germline, CDR1 is MGHDK and CDR2 SYGVNS. V lost 6 bases, J lost 6 bases, and 14 bases lay in between. The CDR3 length is 13 residues. This chain's CDR3 is CASRGARGDGYTF. The CDR3 region has the DNA TGTGCCAGCAGAGGGGCGCGGGGCGATGGCTACACCTTC.

The J gene is TRBJ2-2, the V gene TRBV12-5, with 7 bases identical to TRBD1. Germline V gene data show CDR1 as LGHNT and CDR2 as FRNRAP. The ends lost 2 bases at V and 1 base at J; junction bases unmatched: 13. The CDR3 runs to 19 residues. CDR3 nucleotide sequence: TGTGCTAGTGGTTTGTTAATCGCGACAGGGTTTCTGAACACCGGGGAGCTGTTTTTT. This codes for CASGLLIATGFLNTGELFF.

The V call is TRBV9, the J call TRBJ2-2; TRBD2 aligns across 7 bases. The CDR3 has 17 amino acids. J was trimmed by 3 bases and V by 4 bases; bases with no gene match: 12. Germline CDR1 is SGDLS and CDR2 is YYNGEE. The CDR3 spells CASSPKGRAFDTGELFF. CDR3 DNA sequence: TGTGCCAGCAGCCCTAAGGGGAGGGCTTTTGACACCGGGGAGCTGTTTTTT.

This chain uses TRBV6-1 with TRBJ2-7; D gene uncertain. Trimming took off 4 bases at V and 3 bases at J, with 7 bases between the two ends. The CDR3 loop spans 12 amino acids. Looked up from germline, CDR1 is MNHNS and CDR2 is SASEGT. CDR3 amino acids: CASSAGDYEQYV. CDR3 bases: TGTGCCAGCAGTGCAGGTGACTACGAGCAGTACGTC.

This clonotype was detected many times. The CDR3 sequence is CASSTGNEQFF. CDR3 DNA: TGTGCCAGCAGCACCGGCAATGAGCAGTTCTTC. The genes are TRBV7-9 and TRBJ2-1, with D unresolved. The V end was cut by 5 bases, the J end by 6 bases, with 5 bases between. This CDR3 contains 11 residues. CDR1 and CDR2 from the germline V gene are SEHNR and FQNEAQ (reference sequence). Supplemented by reference TRBV7-9 and TRBJ2-1, the full variable domain reads DTGVSQNPRHKITKRGQNVTFRCDPISEHNRLYWYRQTLGQGPEFLTYFQNEAQLEKSRLLSDRFSAERPKGSFSTLEIQRTEQGDSAMYLCASSTGNEQFFGPGTRLTVL.

This clonotype was counted ten times or more. The chain carries TRBV7-6 and TRBJ1-4, with D maybe TRBD1 (5 bases). The CDR3 is made up of 15 amino acids. Per the germline V gene, CDR1 is SGHVS and CDR2 is FNYEAQ. Trimming pared 5 bases from V and 8 bases from J, leaving 18 bases between. DNA of the CDR3: TGTGCCAGCAGCGCCCTGTTACAGGACGGAGAAAAACTGTTTTTT. Protein sequence: CASSALLQDGEKLFF.

This chain links TRBV20-1 with TRBJ1-5; the D is unclear. CDR3 length: 16 residues. Germline loops: CDR1 DFQATT, CDR2 SNEGSKA (reference sequence). Trimming took off 0 bases at V and 4 bases at J, with 16 bases between the two ends. The CDR3 loop is CSARDLDSTPNQPQHF. CDR3 in DNA: TGCAGTGCTAGAGATTTAGATTCCACCCCAAATCAGCCCCAGCATTTT.

The chain recombines TRBV4-1 with TRBJ1-2; 7 nucleotides agree with TRBD1. The CDR3 runs 16 residues. CDR1 MGHRA and CDR2 YSYEKL come from the germline V gene. Trimming cost V 4 bases and J 2 bases; bases outside gene matches: 10. CDR3 amino acids: CASSLPRQGINYGYTF. CDR3 DNA sequence: TGCGCCAGCAGCCTACCCCGACAGGGTATCAACTATGGCTACACCTTC.

The chain links TRBV7-9 to TRBJ1-2; D remains unclear. Germline CDR1 SEHNR, CDR2 FQNEAQ (reference sequence). V shed 4 bases and J shed 4 bases, with 13 bases lying between them. The CDR3 loop spans 14 amino acids. The CDR3 sequence: CASSSSVGPYGYTF. As DNA, the CDR3 is TGTGCCAGCAGCTCCAGTGTCGGTCCCTATGGCTACACCTTC. The full variable domain, with the rest looked up from reference TRBV7-9 and TRBJ1-2, is DTGVSQNPRHKITKRGQNVTFRCDPISEHNRLYWYRQTLGQGPEFLTYFQNEAQLEKSRLLSDRFSAERPKGSFSTLEIQRTEQGDSAMYLCASSSSVGPYGYTFGSGTRLTVV.

This clonotype was seen a few times. The chain has TRBV14 and TRBJ1-1; a weak D match, TRBD1 (6 bases). The CDR3 totals 14 residues. Germline CDR1 is SGHDN and CDR2 is FVKESK. The V end was cut by 4 bases, the J end by 2 bases, with 11 bases between. The DNA of the CDR3 is TGTGCCAGCAGCCCCTGGGACATAAACACTGAAGCTTTCTTT. It is translated as CASSPWDINTEAFF.